This T cell receptor beta chain was recorded in a study of T cells in Graves' hyperthyroidism and ophthalmopathy. The diagnoses drew upon clinical symptoms, serum thyroxine and TRAb, thyroid ultrasound and orbital computed tomography. This clonotype was counted between two and nine times. TCR beta CDR3 regions were amplified from RNA. First-round RT-PCR targeting the TCR CDR3 was performed with the HTBI primer set. TCRdb used MiXCR to reprocess the multiplex PCR reads, holding one entry per CDR3 protein. The sample includes about 520,000 distinct CDR3 sequences, around 22% seen only once; the top ten take around 11%. Per germline, CDR1 LGHNA and CDR2 YNFKEQ. Trimming removed 3 bases from V and 0 bases from J; junction bases left unmatched: 0. This CDR3 has 15 residues.

The specimen sequenced was blood. The clonotype comes from a woman in her twenties or thirties with Graves' ophthalmopathy. This sequence joins TRBV4-2 and TRBJ2-2, with TRBD2 identical over 8 bases. CDR3 region: CASSQGLANTGELFF. As DNA, the CDR3 is TGTGCCAGCAGCCAGGGACTAGCGAACACCGGGGAGCTGTTTTTT.